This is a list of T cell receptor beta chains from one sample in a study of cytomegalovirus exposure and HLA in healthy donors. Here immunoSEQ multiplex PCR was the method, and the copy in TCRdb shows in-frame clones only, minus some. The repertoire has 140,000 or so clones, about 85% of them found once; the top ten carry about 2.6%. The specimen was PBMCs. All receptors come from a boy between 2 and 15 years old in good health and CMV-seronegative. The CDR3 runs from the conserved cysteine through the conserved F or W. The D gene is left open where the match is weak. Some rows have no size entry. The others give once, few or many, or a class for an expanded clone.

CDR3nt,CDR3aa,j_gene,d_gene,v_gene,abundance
TGTGCCAGCAGTTTAATGGCAGGGAAGACCTACGAGCAGTACTTC,CASSLMAGKTYEQYF,TRBJ2-7,-,TRBV28,-
TGTGCCAGCAGTGAGGGGCAGATAAATGAAAAACTGTTTTTT,CASSEGQINEKLFF,TRBJ1-4,-,TRBV2,-
TGTGCCAGCAGCGTAGCTGCGGGCAGTGAGCAGTTCTTC,CASSVAAGSEQFF,TRBJ2-1,-,TRBV9,-
TGTGCCAGCCAAATTGACAGGCCTAACTACGAGCAGTACTTC,CASQIDRPNYEQYF,TRBJ2-7,-,TRBV6-1,-
TGTGCCAGCAGTTATAGTAAGGGGACTAGCGACGGTGAGCAGTTCTTC,CASSYSKGTSDGEQFF,TRBJ2-1,TRBD2,TRBV6-6,-
TGTGCCAGCAGCTTAATGCCGGGGCTAGCGGGACCCGATACGCAGTATTTT,CASSLMPGLAGPDTQYF,TRBJ2-3,TRBD2,TRBV7-3,few
TGTGCCAGCAGCTTAATTCCACTAGCGGGATCGTTTGCCGGGGAGCTGTTTTTT,CASSLIPLAGSFAGELFF,TRBJ2-2,TRBD2,TRBV7-3,-
TGTGCCAGCAGCTTGGCGGGGGGGAACACTGAAGCTTTCTTT,CASSLAGGNTEAFF,TRBJ1-1,-,TRBV5-4,-
TGTGCCAGCAGGCGTACCGGGGAGCTGTTTTTT,CASRRTGELFF,TRBJ2-2,-,TRBV28,-
TGTGCCGCACAGAGACAGAAGAACACTGAAGCTTTCTTT,CAAQRQKNTEAFF,TRBJ1-1,-,TRBV2,-
TGTGCCAGCAGCTTAGGGGCCGGACAGGGGGTCTACGAGCAGTACTTC,CASSLGAGQGVYEQYF,TRBJ2-7,TRBD1,TRBV7-6,-
TGTGCCAGCACACCTGGGACAGGGGTGGGTTCTGAAGCTTTCTTT,CASTPGTGVGSEAFF,TRBJ1-1,TRBD1,TRBV7-2,-
TGCGCCAGCAGCGTAGGACTAGCGGGGGGTCAGGCCTGGCCAGATACGCAGTATTTT,CASSVGLAGGQAWPDTQYF,TRBJ2-3,TRBD2,TRBV5-1,-
TGTGCCAGCAGTTATTCAGTTAGCAATCAGCCCCAGCATTTT,CASSYSVSNQPQHF,TRBJ1-5,-,TRBV6-5,-
TGTGCCAGCAGCCCCGCGGCAGGGCAGGTGAACACTGAAGCTTTCTTT,CASSPAAGQVNTEAFF,TRBJ1-1,-,TRBV13,-